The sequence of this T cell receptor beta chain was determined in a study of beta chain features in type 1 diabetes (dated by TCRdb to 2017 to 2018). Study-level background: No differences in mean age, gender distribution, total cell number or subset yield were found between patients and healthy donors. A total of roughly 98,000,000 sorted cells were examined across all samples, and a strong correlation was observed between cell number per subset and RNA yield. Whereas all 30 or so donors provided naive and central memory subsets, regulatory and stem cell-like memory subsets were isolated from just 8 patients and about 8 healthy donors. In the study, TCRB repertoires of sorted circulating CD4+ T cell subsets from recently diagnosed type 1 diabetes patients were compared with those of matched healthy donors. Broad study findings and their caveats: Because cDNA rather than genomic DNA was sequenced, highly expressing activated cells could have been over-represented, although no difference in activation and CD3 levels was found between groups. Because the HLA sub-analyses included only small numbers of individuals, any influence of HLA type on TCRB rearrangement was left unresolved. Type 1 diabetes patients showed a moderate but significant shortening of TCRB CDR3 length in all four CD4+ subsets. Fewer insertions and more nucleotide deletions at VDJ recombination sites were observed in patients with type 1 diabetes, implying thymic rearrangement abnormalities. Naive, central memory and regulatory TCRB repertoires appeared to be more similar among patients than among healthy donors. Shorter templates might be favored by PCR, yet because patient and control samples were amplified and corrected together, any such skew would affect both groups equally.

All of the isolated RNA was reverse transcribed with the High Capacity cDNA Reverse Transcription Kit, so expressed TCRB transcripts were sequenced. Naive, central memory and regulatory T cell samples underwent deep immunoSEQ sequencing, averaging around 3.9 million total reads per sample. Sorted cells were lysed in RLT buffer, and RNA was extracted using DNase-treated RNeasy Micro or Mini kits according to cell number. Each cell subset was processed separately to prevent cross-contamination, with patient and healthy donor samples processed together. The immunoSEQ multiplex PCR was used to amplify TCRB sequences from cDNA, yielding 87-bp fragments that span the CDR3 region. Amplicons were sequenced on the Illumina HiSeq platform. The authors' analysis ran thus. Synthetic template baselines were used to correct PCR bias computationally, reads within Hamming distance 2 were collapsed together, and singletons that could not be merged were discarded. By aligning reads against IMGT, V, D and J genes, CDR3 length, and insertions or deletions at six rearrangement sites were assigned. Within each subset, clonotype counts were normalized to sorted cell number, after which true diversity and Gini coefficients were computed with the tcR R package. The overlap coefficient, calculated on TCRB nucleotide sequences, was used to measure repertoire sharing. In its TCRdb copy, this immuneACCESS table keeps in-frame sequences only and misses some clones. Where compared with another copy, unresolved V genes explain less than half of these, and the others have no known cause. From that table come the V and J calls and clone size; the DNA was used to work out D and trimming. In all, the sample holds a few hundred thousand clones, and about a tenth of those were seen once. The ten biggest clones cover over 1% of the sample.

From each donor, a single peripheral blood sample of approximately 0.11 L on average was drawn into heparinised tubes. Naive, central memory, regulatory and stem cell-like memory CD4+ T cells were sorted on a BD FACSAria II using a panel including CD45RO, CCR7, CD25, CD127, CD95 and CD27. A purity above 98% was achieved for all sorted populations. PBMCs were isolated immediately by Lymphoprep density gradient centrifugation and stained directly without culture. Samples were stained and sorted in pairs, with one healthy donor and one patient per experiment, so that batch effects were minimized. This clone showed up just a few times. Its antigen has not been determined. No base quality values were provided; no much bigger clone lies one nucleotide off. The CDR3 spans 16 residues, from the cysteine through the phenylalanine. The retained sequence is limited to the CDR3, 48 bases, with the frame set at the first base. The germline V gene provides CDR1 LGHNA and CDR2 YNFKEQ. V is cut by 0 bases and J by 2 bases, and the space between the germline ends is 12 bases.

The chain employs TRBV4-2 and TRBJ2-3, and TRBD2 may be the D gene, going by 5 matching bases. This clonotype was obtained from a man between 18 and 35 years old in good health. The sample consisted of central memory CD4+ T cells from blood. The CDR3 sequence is CASSQDGSRATDTQYF. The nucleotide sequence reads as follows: TGTGCCAGCAGCCAAGATGGCTCGAGGGCCACAGATACGCAGTATTTT.